This TCR beta chain is drawn from a study of blood T cells in healthy people across ages. Study-wide results and limits: Older age coincided with a roughly linear decline in TCR beta diversity per million T cells. With donor CMV status unknown, expanded clonotype changes were possibly confounded.

Isolation per sample recovered at least 7 million PBMCs. V gave up 1 base and J gave up 6 bases; unmatched junction bases: 16. The length of the CDR3 is 19 residues. Germline CDR1 and CDR2: ENHRY and SYGVKD. A J-beta primer mix and a sample-barcoded 5' primer were used in a second PCR of about 7 to 12 cycles. TCRdb independently ran MiXCR on the 5' RACE reads; one entry per CDR3 protein. This sample has 850,000 or so distinct CDR3 sequences; around 30% occur once, and the top ten carry 17%. About this clonotype: Its antigen is still unknown.

This TCR came from an elderly woman in good health. The chain recombines TRBV10-3 with TRBJ2-2; 8 nucleotides line up with TRBD1. Sequencing was carried out using blood. The CDR3 sequence: CAISEFLRTGTVNAGELFF. CDR3 DNA sequence: TGTGCCATCAGTGAGTTCCTGAGGACAGGGACCGTTAACGCCGGGGAGCTGTTTTTT.